These 26 T cell receptor beta chains share one sample of origin, sequenced in a study of CD8 T cells in Susac syndrome. The RNA input was roughly 0.5 to 1 ug, and it was reverse transcribed with random hexamers. One entry per CDR3 protein, called by TCRdb with MiXCR from the immunoSEQ multiplex PCR reads. The sample holds 40,000 to 60,000 distinct CDR3 sequences, roughly 93% seen once. The sequenced sample was CD8+ T cells from PBMCs. The receptors originated from a human donor with multiple sclerosis.

This clonotype was seen just once. The chain joins TRBV11-2 to TRBJ1-2, with unresolved D. Trimming stripped 1 base from V and 9 bases from J, with 9 bases between. CDR1 is SGHAT, CDR2 FQNNGV, per germline. The CDR3 consists of 12 residues. CDR3 coding DNA: TGTGCCAGCAGCTTAGGCGGGGAGAGCTACACCTTC. Encoded protein: CASSLGGESYTF.

This chain joins TRBV7-6 and TRBJ2-6; unclear D gene. CDR1 and CDR2 from the germline V gene are SGHVS and FNYEAQ. The V end was cut by 3 bases, the J end by 3 bases, with 6 bases between. The CDR3 loop spans 14 amino acids. The CDR3 coding sequence is TGTGCCAGCAGCTTGGGCTTTGGGGCCAACGTCCTGACTTTC. It encodes CASSLGFGANVLTF. The full variable domain, with the rest looked up from reference TRBV7-6 and TRBJ2-6, is GAGVSQSPRYKVTKRGQDVALRCDPISGHVSLYWYRQALGQGPEFLTYFNYEAQQDKSGLPNDRFSAERPEGSISTLTIQRTEQRDSAMYRCASSLGFGANVLTFGAGSRLTVL.

This chain uses TRBV3-1 with TRBJ2-1; TRBD2 agrees at 7 bases. J was trimmed by 0 bases and V by 4 bases; bases with no gene match: 3. Germline-derived CDR1 and CDR2 are LGHDT and YNNKEL (reference sequence). CDR3 length: 15 residues. The CDR3 reads CASSPTSASYNEQFF. DNA for the CDR3: TGTGCCAGCAGCCCTACTAGCGCCTCCTACAATGAGCAGTTCTTC.

The V and J genes are TRBV6-5 and TRBJ1-1, with D uncertain. CDR1 is MNHEY, CDR2 SVGAGI, per germline. This CDR3 has 12 residues. V dropped 6 bases and J dropped 1 base, with 6 bases sitting between them. The CDR3 reads CASRDGNTEAFF. The CDR3, as DNA: TGTGCCAGCAGGGACGGGAACACTGAAGCTTTCTTT.

The chain combines TRBV7-8 with TRBJ2-3; TRBD1 matches 7 bases. Germline V gene lookup returns CDR1 SGHVS and CDR2 FQNEAQ. This CDR3 has 16 residues. J was trimmed by 0 bases and V by 5 bases; bases with no gene match: 8. CDR3 region: CASSPWTGASTDTQYF. DNA of the CDR3: TGTGCCAGCAGCCCTTGGACAGGCGCAAGCACAGATACGCAGTATTTT.

The V call is TRBV2, the J call TRBJ2-7; 11 bases are shared with TRBD1. Per germline, CDR1 SNHLY and CDR2 FYNNEI. The V segment lost 6 bases and the J segment 5 bases; nucleotides outside the gene matches: 9. There are 15 residues in the CDR3. The CDR3 reads CASRHGTGGKDEQYF. CDR3 nucleotides: TGTGCCAGCAGACACGGGACAGGGGGGAAGGACGAGCAGTACTTC.

The genes are TRBV3-1 and TRBJ2-1; D ambiguous. V lost 0 bases and J lost 8, with 20 bases in between. This CDR3 contains 17 residues. CDR1 and CDR2 from the germline V gene are LGHDT and YNNKEL (reference sequence). The CDR3 nucleotides are TGTGCCAGCAGCCAAGAGAAAAGACTCACCTACCCCGATGAGCAGTTCTTC. Residues: CASSQEKRLTYPDEQFF.

The CDR3 region is CASSLLGGGFWSEQFF. The CDR3 coding sequence is TGCGCCAGCAGCTTGTTAGGGGGGGGGTTCTGGTCTGAGCAGTTCTTC. The chain employs TRBV5-1 and TRBJ2-1; D perhaps matches TRBD2 (7 bases). The CDR3 loop spans 16 amino acids. Germline loops: CDR1 SGHRS, CDR2 YFSETQ. Trimming cost V 1 base and J 9 bases, with 20 bases left between them.

J is TRBJ2-3 and V is TRBV4-1; tentative D call: TRBD1 (6 bases). Per germline, CDR1 MGHRA and CDR2 YSYEKL. This CDR3 contains 14 residues. Trimming stripped 3 bases from V and 1 base from J, with 8 bases between. CDR3 DNA sequence: TGCGCCAGCAGCCACCGGACAGGCACAGATACGCAGTATTTT. This codes for CASSHRTGTDTQYF.

The chain couples TRBV10-3 to TRBJ2-2; TRBD1 matches at 7 bases. The CDR3 is 15 residues long. The junction had 4 bases not matched to a gene; V was cut back by 5 bases and J by 1 base. CDR1 ENHRY and CDR2 SYGVKD come from the germline V gene. In DNA, the CDR3 is TGTGCCATCAGTCCGGGACAGTTGAACACCGGGGAGCTGTTTTTT. Amino acid sequence: CAISPGQLNTGELFF.

The V call is TRBV7-3, the J call TRBJ2-3, with 7 bases matching TRBD2. V dropped 1 base and J dropped 0; count of bases not matched to a gene: 1. This CDR3 spans 15 amino acids. The germline CDR1 and CDR2 sequences are SGHTA and FQGTGA. Here the CDR3 reads CASSLSGGSTDTQYF. CDR3 coding DNA: TGTGCCAGCAGCTTAAGCGGGGGAAGCACAGATACGCAGTATTTT.

About this clonotype: The junction departs from germline at one end; a sequencing error may be responsible. The rearrangement uses TRBV28 and TRBJ1-1, with 7 nucleotides matching TRBD1. The germline gives CDR1 MDHEN, CDR2 SYDVKM. The length of the CDR3 is 14 residues. The CDR3 is CASSQTYPGTEVFF. CDR3 nucleotide sequence: TGTGCCAGCAGCCAAACCTACCCCGGGACAGAAGTTTTCTTT.

This clonotype came up once. The chain is built from TRBV7-8 and TRBJ2-7; D is uncertain. This CDR3 spans 14 amino acids. CDR1 and CDR2 from the germline V gene are SGHVS and FQNEAQ. The germline V and J ends were trimmed by 1 base and 4 bases, with 11 bases remaining between them. The CDR3 bases are TGTGCCAGCAGCTTAGGACACAAGGGTTACGAGCAGTACTTC. Protein product: CASSLGHKGYEQYF.

J is TRBJ2-3 and V is TRBV13; the match to TRBD1 covers 7 bases. This CDR3 contains 17 residues. V shed 3 bases, J shed 1 base, and the junction held 10 bases outside the gene matches. CDR1 is PRHDT and CDR2 is FYEKMQ in the germline V gene (reference sequence). Here the CDR3 reads CASSLKAAGGGTDTQYF. CDR3 sequence (DNA): TGTGCCAGCAGCTTGAAAGCAGCAGGGGGAGGCACAGATACGCAGTATTTT.

This sequence joins TRBV20-1 and TRBJ2-7; possibly TRBD1 for D (6 bases). CDR3 length: 14 residues. V was clipped by 1 base and J by 7 bases, with 17 bases between them. CDR1 and CDR2 from the germline V gene are DFQATT and SNEGSKA (reference sequence). This CDR3 is CSARVEAFQGEQYF. CDR3 sequence (DNA): TGCAGTGCTAGAGTCGAAGCGTTCCAGGGGGAGCAGTACTTC.

The V gene is TRBV7-9, the J gene TRBJ2-7; the match to TRBD2 covers 7 bases. Germline V gene lookup returns CDR1 SEHNR and CDR2 FQNEAQ (reference sequence). The CDR3 contains 13 residues. V shed 5 bases, J shed 3 bases, and the junction held 4 bases outside the gene matches. CDR3 DNA sequence: TGTGCCAGCAGCACTGGACTAGTCTACGAGCAGTACTTC. Amino acid sequence: CASSTGLVYEQYF.

V usage is TRBV2 and J usage is TRBJ2-3; 9 bases match TRBD2. CDR3 size: 15 residues. With V trimmed by 6 bases and J by 5 bases, 9 bases remained unmatched. The germline gives CDR1 SNHLY, CDR2 FYNNEI. The CDR3: CASRELAGLVDTQYF. CDR3 nucleotides: TGTGCCAGCAGGGAGCTAGCGGGGTTAGTAGATACGCAGTATTTT.

The chain employs TRBV6-4 and TRBJ2-1; TRBD2 aligns across 10 bases. The CDR3 extends over 15 amino acids. Germline CDR1 reads MRHNA; CDR2 reads SNTAGT. Losses at the gene ends were 8 bases for V and 8 bases for J; bases not matched to a gene: 12. The chain's CDR3 is CASSASGGSVDEQFF. DNA for the CDR3: TGTGCCAGCTCGGCTAGCGGGGGAAGCGTGGATGAGCAGTTCTTC.

This chain uses TRBV30 with TRBJ1-2; maybe TRBD1 (6 bases). Trimming took 8 bases from V and 2 from J, leaving 21 bases between them. This CDR3 region has 15 residues. Germline V gene lookup returns CDR1 GTSNPN and CDR2 SVGIG (reference sequence). The CDR3 bases are TGTGCCGGAATTAATATGATCAGGGGAAACTATGGCTACACCTTC. Amino acids: CAGINMIRGNYGYTF.

The chain is built from TRBV11-2 and TRBJ2-5; D ambiguous. The CDR3 spans 13 residues. Germline V gene sequence: CDR1 SGHAT, CDR2 FQNNGV. Trimming took 5 bases from V and 1 from J, leaving 8 bases between them. CDR3 sequence reads: CASSPPLQETQYF. The CDR3, as DNA: TGTGCCAGCAGCCCGCCCCTCCAAGAGACCCAGTACTTC.

V gene TRBV10-3 combines with J gene TRBJ2-7, with D possibly being TRBD1 (6 bases). V was shortened by 0 bases and J by 2 bases, with 14 bases between the two germline ends. In germline, CDR1 is ENHRY, CDR2 SYGVKD. The CDR3 extends over 16 amino acids. CDR3 sequence: CAISESTQGLPYEQYF. In nucleotides, the CDR3 is TGTGCCATCAGTGAGTCTACCCAGGGGCTCCCCTACGAGCAGTACTTC.

The gene calls are TRBV7-9 and TRBJ2-1; D is undetermined. The CDR3 covers 17 residues. CDR1 and CDR2 from the germline V gene are SEHNR and FQNEAQ (reference sequence). V was cut by 6 bases and J by 3 bases, with 21 bases left in between. This chain's CDR3 is CASSPAAARVFYNEQFF. The CDR3 region has the DNA TGTGCCAGCAGTCCCGCCGCGGCTAGAGTTTTCTACAATGAGCAGTTCTTC.

A few counts support this clonotype. This sequence joins TRBV4-1 and TRBJ2-1, with 8 bases lining up with TRBD2. Trimming cost V 1 base and J 2 bases; bases outside gene matches: 1. Looked up from germline, CDR1 is MGHRA and CDR2 is YSYEKL. The CDR3 has 15 residues. In DNA form, the CDR3 reads TGCGCCAGCAGCCAAGTCGGGGGGGCCTACAATGAGCAGTTCTTC. Residues: CASSQVGGAYNEQFF.

The CDR3 protein is CAIAKTLRDTDYEQYF. In nucleotides, the CDR3 is TGTGCCATCGCGAAAACACTTCGGGACACTGACTACGAGCAGTACTTC. The rearrangement links TRBV10-3 to TRBJ2-7, with a weak D call TRBD1 (6 bases). Trimming removed 8 bases at V and 3 bases at J, with 23 bases between. The CDR3 extends over 16 amino acids. CDR1 is ENHRY and CDR2 is SYGVKD in the germline V gene.

This clonotype was counted only a few times. This chain's CDR3 is CASSADTLAANYGYTF. DNA for the CDR3: TGTGCCAGCAGCGCAGATACCTTGGCCGCTAACTATGGCTACACCTTC. The chain couples TRBV9 to TRBJ1-2; D ambiguous. The V and J ends lost 3 bases and 0 bases respectively, with 15 bases between them. The CDR3 has 16 residues. Looked up from germline, CDR1 is SGDLS and CDR2 is YYNGEE.

The chain couples TRBV4-1 to TRBJ1-1; a possible D gene is TRBD1 (5 bases). CDR3 length equals 14 residues. Germline loops: CDR1 MGHRA, CDR2 YSYEKL. Trimming took off 4 bases at V and 6 bases at J, with 15 bases between the two ends. For the CDR3, the DNA is TGCGCCAGCAGCCCTGGCCCTGGGGGGTCTGAAGCTTTCTTT. Encoded protein: CASSPGPGGSEAFF.